The source of this T cell receptor beta chain is a study of blood T cell repertoires in COVID-19. Overall study: Both acute and convalescent COVID-19 samples were obtained from the United States, Italy and Spain.

CDR3 size: 14 residues. Trimming left V 0 bases short and J 4 bases short, with 7 bases between. Germline V gene data show CDR1 as SGHAT and CDR2 as FQNNGV. The data were produced by immunoSEQ multiplex PCR, yet TCRdb's version contains in-frame clones alone and is incomplete. The profile shows 70,000 or so clones, around 86% of them singletons. The clonotype was recovered from a woman older than 75 with active or convalescent COVID-19. The rearrangement uses TRBV11-2 and TRBJ1-3; D remains ambiguous. Sequencing was carried out using peripheral blood. The CDR3 bases are TGTGCCAGCAGCTTAGATCGGGAAGGAAACACCATATATTTT. This sequence encodes CASSLDREGNTIYF.